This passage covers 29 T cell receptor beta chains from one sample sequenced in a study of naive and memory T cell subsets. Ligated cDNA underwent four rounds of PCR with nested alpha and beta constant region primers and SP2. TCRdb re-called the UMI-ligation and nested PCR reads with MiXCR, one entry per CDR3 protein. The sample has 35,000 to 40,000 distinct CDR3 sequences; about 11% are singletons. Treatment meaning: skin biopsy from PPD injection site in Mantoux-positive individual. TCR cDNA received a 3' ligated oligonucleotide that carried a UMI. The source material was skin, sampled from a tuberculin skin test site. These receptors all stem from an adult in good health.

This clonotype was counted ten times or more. Here the CDR3 reads CSVTPRQGPSTDTQYF. The CDR3 DNA reads TGCAGCGTGACACCCAGACAGGGCCCTAGCACAGATACGCAGTATTTT. The rearrangement joins TRBV29-1 to TRBJ2-3, with 7 bases fitting TRBD1. Per the germline V gene, CDR1 is SQVTM and CDR2 is ANQGSEA. Trimming removed 6 bases from V and 0 bases from J; junction bases left unmatched: 12. This CDR3 contains 16 residues.

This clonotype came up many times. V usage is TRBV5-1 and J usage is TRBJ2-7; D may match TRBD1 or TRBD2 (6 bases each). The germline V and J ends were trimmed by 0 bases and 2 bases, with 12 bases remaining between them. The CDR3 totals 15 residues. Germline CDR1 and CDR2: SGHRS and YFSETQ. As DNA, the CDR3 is TGCGCCAGCAGCTTGGCCTTAGGGGGGACCTACGAGCAGTACTTC. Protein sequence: CASSLALGGTYEQYF.

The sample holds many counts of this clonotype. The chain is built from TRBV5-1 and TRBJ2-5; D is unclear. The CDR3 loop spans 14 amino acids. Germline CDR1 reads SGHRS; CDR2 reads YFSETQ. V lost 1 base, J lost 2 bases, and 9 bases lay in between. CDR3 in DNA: TGCGCCAGCAGCTTGAATAGCAGACAAGAGACCCAGTACTTC. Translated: CASSLNSRQETQYF.

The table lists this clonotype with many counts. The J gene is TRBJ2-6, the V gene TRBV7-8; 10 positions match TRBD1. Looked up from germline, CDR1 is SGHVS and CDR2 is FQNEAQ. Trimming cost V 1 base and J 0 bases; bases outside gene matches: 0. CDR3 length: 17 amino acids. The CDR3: CASSLGTGGSGANVLTF. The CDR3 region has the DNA TGTGCCAGCAGCTTAGGGACAGGGGGCTCTGGGGCCAACGTCCTGACTTTC.

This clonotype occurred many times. The CDR3 region has the DNA TGTGCCAGCAGCGCGTGGACTAGCGGAACAGACAATGAGCAGTTCTTC. It codes for CASSAWTSGTDNEQFF. The chain couples TRBV6-1 to TRBJ2-1; 10 nucleotides align to TRBD2. Germline-derived CDR1 and CDR2 are MNHNS and SASEGT. The CDR3 covers 16 residues. The J segment lost 5 bases and the V segment lost 6 bases, leaving 10 bases of the junction unmatched.

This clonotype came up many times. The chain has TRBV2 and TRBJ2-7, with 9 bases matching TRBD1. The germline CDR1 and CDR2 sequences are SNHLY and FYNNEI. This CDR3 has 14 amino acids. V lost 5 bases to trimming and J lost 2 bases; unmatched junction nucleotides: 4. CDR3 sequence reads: CASSTGQGTYEQYF. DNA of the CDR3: TGTGCCAGCAGTACGGGACAGGGAACCTACGAGCAGTACTTC.

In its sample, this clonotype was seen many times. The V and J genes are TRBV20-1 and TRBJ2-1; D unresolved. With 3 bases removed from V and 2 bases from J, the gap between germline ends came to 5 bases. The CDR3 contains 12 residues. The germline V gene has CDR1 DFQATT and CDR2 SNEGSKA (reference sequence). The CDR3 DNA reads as TGCAGTGCTAGTTTGACCTACAATGAGCAGTTCTTC. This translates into CSASLTYNEQFF.

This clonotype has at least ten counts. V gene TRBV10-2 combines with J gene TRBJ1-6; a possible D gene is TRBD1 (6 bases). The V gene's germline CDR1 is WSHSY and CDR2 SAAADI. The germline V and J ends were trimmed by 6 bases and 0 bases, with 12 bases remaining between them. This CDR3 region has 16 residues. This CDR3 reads CASRRTVSSYNSPLHF. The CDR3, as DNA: TGCGCCAGCAGAAGGACAGTAAGCTCCTATAATTCACCCCTCCACTTT.

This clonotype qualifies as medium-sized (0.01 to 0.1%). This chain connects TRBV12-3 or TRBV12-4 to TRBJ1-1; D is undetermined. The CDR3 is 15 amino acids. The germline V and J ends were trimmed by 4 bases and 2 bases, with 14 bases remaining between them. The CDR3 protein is CASSSTQPGNTEAFF. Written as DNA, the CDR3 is TGTGCCAGCAGTTCTACCCAGCCCGGAAACACTGAAGCTTTCTTT.

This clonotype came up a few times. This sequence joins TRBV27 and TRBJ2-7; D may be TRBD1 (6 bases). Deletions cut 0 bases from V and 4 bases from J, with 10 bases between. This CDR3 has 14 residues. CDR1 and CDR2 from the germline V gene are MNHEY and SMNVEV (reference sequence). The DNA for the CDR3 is TGTGCCAGCAGTTTATCCGGGACAACATACGAGCAGTACTTC. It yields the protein CASSLSGTTYEQYF.

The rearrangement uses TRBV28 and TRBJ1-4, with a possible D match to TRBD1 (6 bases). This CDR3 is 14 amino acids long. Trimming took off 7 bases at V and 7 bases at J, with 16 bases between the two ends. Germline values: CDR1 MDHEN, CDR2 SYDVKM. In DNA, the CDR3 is TGTGCCAGCAATTCCCGGGACATAGGTGAAAAACTGTTTTTT. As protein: CASNSRDIGEKLFF.

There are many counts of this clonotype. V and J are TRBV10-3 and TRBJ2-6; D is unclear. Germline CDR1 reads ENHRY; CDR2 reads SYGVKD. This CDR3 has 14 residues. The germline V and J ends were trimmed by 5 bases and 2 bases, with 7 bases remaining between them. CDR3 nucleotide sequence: TGTGCCATCAGTAAGGGTGCTGGGGCCAACGTCCTGACTTTC. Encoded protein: CAISKGAGANVLTF.

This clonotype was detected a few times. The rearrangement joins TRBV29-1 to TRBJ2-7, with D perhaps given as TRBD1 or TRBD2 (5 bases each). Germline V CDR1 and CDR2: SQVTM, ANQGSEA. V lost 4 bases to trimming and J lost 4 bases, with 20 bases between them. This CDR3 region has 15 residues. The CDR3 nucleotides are TGCAGCGTTGTCCCCGGGGCGGATGGGATTTACGAGCAGTACTTC. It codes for CSVVPGADGIYEQYF.

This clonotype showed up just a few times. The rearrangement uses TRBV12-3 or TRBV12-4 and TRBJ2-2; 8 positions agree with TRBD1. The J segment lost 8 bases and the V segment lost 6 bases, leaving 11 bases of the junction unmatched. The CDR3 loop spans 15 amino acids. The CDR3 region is CASSGQGSRVGELFF. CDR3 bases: TGTGCCAGCAGCGGACAGGGAAGTCGAGTAGGGGAGCTGTTTTTT.

CDR3 loop: CASSTADRVWRGEQFF. CDR3 coding DNA: TGTGCCAGCAGCACAGCAGACAGGGTATGGCGGGGTGAGCAGTTCTTC. V is TRBV11-2 and J is TRBJ2-1; D may be TRBD1 (7 bases). Trimming removed 5 bases from V and 9 bases from J, with 23 bases in between. This CDR3 region has 16 residues. Looked up from germline, CDR1 is SGHAT and CDR2 is FQNNGV.

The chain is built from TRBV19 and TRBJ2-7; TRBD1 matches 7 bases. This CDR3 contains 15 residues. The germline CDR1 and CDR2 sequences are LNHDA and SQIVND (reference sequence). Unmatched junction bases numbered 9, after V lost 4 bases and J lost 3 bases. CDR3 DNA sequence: TGTGCCAGTAGTAGATCCGGGACAGACATCTACGAGCAGTACTTC. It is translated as CASSRSGTDIYEQYF.

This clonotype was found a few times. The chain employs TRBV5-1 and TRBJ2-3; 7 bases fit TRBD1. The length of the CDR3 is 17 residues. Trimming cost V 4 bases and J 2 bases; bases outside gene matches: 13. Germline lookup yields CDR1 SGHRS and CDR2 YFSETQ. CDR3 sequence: CASSLSPTGSTTDTQYF. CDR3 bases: TGCGCCAGCAGCCTATCGCCGACAGGGAGCACCACAGATACGCAGTATTTT.

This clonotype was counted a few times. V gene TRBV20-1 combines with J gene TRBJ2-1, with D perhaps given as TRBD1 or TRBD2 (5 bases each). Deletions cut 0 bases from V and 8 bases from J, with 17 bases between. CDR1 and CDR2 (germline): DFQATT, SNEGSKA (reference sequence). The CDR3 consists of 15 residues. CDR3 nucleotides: TGCAGTGCTAGAGATCCCGGGACCCAAAGGGATGAGCAGTTCTTC. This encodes CSARDPGTQRDEQFF.

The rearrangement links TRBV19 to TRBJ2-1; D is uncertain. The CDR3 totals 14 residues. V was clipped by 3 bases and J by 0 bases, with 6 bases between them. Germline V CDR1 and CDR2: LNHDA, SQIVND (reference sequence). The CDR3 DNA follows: TGTGCCAGTAGTATCCTGAGCTCCTACAATGAGCAGTTCTTC. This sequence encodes CASSILSSYNEQFF.

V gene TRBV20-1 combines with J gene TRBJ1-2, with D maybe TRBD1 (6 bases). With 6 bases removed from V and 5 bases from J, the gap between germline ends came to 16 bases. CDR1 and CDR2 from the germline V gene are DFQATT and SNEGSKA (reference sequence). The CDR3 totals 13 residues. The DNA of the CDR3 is TGCAGTGCCCTGGGGGGGGCAGGGTATGGCTACACCTTC. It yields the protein CSALGGAGYGYTF.

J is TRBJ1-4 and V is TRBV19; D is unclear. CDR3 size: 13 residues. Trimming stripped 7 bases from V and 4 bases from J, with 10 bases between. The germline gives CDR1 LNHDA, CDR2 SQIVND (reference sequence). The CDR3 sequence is CASTAVHNEKLFF. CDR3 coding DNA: TGTGCCAGTACCGCAGTCCATAATGAAAAACTGTTTTTT.

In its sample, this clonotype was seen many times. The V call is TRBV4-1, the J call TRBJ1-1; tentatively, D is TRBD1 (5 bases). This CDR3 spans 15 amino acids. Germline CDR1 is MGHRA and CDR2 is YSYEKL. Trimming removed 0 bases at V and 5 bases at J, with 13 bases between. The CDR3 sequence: CASSQESGRGTEAFF. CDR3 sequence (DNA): TGCGCCAGCAGCCAAGAGTCCGGCCGGGGGACTGAAGCTTTCTTT.

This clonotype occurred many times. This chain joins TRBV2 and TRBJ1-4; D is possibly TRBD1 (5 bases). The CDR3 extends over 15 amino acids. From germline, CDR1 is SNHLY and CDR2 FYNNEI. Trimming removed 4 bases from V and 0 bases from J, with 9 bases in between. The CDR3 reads CASSGGPSTNEKLFF. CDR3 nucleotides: TGTGCCAGCAGTGGGGGACCGTCAACTAATGAAAAACTGTTTTTT.

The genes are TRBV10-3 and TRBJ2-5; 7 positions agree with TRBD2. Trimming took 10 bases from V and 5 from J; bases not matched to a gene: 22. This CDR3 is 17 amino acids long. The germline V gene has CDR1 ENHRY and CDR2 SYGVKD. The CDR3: CATTRRRMREWWETQYF. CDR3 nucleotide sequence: TGTGCCACCACAAGGCGGAGGATGCGGGAGTGGTGGGAGACCCAGTACTTC.

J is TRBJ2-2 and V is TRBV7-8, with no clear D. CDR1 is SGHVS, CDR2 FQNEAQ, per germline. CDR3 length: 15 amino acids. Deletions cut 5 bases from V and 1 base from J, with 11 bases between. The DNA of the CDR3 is TGTGCCAGCAGCGAGGCAGGCATGAACACCGGGGAGCTGTTTTTT. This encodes CASSEAGMNTGELFF.

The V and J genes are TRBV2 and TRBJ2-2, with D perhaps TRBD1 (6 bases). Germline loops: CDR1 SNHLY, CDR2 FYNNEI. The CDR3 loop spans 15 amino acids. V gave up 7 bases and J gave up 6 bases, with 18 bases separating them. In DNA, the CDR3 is TGTGCCAGCACGGACGGGCAGGGGACCTCCGGGGAGCTGTTTTTT. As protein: CASTDGQGTSGELFF.

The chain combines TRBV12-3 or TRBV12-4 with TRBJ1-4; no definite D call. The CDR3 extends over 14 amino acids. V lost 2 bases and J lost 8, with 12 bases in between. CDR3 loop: CASSLRGKTEKLFF. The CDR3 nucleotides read TGTGCCAGCAGTTTACGGGGTAAAACGGAAAAACTGTTTTTT.

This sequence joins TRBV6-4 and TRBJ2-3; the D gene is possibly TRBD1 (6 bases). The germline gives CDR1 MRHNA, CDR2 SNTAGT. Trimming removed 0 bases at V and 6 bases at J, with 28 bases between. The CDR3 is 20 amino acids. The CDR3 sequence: CASSDSIEGECPTDWDTQYF. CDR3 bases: TGTGCCAGCAGTGACTCGATTGAGGGGGAGTGTCCGACGGACTGGGATACGCAGTATTTT.

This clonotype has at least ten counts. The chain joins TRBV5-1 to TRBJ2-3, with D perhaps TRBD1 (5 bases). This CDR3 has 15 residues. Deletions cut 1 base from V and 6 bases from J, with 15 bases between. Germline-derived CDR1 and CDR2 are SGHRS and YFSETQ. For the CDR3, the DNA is TGCGCCAGCAGCTTGCGGGCAGGGAAGCAGGATACGCAGTATTTT. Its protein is CASSLRAGKQDTQYF.